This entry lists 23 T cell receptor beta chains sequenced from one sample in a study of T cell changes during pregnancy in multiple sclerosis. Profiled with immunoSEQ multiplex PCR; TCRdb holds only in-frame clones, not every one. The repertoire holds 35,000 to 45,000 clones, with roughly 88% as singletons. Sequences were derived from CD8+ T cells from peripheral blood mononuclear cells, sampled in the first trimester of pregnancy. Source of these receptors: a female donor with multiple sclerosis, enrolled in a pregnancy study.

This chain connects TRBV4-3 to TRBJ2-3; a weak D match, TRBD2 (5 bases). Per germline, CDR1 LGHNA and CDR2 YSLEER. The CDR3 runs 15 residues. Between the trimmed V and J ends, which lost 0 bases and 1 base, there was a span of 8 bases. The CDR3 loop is CASSQEWGGTDTQYF. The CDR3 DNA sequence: TGCGCCAGCAGCCAAGAATGGGGAGGCACAGATACGCAGTATTTT.

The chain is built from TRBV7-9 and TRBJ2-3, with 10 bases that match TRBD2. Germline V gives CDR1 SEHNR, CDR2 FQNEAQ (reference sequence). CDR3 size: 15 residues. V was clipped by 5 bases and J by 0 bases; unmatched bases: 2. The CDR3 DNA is TGTGCCAGCAGCCCTAGCGGGGGAAGCACAGATACGCAGTATTTT. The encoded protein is CASSPSGGSTDTQYF.

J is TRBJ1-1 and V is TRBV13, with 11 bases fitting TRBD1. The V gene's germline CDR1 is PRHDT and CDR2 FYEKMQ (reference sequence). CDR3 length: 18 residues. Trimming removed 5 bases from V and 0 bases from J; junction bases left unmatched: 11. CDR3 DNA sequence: TGTGCCAGCAGCCATTGGGACAGGGGGTGGGGGATGAACACTGAAGCTTTCTTT. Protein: CASSHWDRGWGMNTEAFF.

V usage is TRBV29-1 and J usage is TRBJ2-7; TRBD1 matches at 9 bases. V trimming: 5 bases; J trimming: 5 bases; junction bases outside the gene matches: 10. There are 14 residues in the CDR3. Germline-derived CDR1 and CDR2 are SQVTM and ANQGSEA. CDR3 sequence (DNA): TGCAGCGTTTTCGCCGGGACAGGGTCCGACGAGCAGTACTTC. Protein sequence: CSVFAGTGSDEQYF.

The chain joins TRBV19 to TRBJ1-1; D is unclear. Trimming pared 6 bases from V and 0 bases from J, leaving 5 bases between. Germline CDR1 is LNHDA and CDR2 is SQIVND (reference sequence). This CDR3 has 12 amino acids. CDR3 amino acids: CASSHMNTEAFF. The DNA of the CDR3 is TGTGCCAGTAGCCACATGAACACTGAAGCTTTCTTT.

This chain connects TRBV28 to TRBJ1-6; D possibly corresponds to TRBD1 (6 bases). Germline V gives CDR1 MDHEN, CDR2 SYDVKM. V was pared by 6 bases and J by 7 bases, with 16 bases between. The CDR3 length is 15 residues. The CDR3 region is CASSPVAGGNSPLHF. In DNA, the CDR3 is TGTGCCAGCAGCCCCGTTGCGGGGGGCAATTCACCCCTCCACTTT.

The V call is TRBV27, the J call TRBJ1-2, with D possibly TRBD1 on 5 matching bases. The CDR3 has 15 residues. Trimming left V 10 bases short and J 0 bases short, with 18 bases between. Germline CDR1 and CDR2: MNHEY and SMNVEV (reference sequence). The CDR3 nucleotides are TGTGCCACCAAGGAAGGGGCGGGAGCTAACTATGGCTACACCTTC. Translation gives CATKEGAGANYGYTF.

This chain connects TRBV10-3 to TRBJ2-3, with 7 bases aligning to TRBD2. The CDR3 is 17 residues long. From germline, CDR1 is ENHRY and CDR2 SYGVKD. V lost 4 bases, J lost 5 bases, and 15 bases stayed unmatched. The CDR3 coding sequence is TGTGCCATCAGTGGGGGGGGAAGCGGCGGCAAGTTAGATACGCAGTATTTT. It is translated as CAISGGGSGGKLDTQYF.

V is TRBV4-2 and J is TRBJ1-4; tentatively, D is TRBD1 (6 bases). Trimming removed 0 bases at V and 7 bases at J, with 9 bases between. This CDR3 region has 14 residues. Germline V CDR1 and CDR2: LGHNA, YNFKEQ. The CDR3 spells CASSQEGAGEKLFF. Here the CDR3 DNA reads TGTGCCAGCAGCCAAGAGGGGGCGGGTGAAAAACTGTTTTTT.

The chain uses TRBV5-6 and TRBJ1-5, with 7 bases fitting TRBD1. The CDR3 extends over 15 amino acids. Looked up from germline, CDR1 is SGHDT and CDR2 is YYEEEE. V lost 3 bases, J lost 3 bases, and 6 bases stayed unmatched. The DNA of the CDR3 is TGTGCCAGCAGCTCAGCCGGGACAGTCAATCAGCCCCAGCATTTT. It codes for CASSSAGTVNQPQHF.

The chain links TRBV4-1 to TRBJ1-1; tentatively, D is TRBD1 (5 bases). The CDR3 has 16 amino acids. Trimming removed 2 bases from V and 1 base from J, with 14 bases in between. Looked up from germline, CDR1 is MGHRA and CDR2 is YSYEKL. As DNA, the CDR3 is TGCGCCAGCAGCCAACCCCAGGGCAGGGCGAACACTGAAGCTTTCTTT. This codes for CASSQPQGRANTEAFF.

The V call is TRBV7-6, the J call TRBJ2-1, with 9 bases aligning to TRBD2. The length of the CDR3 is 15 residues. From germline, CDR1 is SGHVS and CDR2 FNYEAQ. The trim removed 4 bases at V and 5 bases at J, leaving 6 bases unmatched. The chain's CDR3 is CASSSGTSQDNEQFF. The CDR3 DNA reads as TGTGCCAGCAGCTCCGGGACTAGCCAAGACAATGAGCAGTTCTTC.

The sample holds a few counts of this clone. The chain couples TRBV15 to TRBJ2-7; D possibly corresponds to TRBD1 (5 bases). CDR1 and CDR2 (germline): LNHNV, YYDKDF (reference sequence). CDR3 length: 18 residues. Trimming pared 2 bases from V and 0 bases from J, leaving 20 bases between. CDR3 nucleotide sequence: TGTGCCACCAGCAGATTTCCCCCTGACAGCTCCATCTCCTACGAGCAGTACTTC. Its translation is CATSRFPPDSSISYEQYF.

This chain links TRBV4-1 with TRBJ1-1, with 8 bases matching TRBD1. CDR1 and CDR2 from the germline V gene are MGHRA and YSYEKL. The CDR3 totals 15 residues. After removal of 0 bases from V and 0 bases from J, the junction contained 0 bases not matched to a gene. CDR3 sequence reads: CASSQETGVNTEAFF. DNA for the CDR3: TGCGCCAGCAGCCAAGAGACAGGGGTGAACACTGAAGCTTTCTTT.

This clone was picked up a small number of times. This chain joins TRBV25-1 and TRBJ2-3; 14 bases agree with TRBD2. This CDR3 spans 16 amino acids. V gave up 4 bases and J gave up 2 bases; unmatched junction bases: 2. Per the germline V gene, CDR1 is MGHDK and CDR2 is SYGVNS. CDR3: CASSGGLAGDTDTQYF. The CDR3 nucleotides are TGTGCCAGCAGTGGGGGACTAGCGGGGGACACAGATACGCAGTATTTT. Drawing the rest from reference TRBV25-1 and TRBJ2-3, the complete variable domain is EADIYQTPRYLVIGTGKKITLECSQTMGHDKMYWYQQDPGMELHLIHYSYGVNSTEKGDLSSESTVSRIRTEHFPLTLESARPSHTSQYLCASSGGLAGDTDTQYFGPGTRLTVL.

CDR3 sequence (DNA): TGTGCCAGCAGCCCGCCCCGACAGGGACCCGGGGAGCTGTTTTTT. Translation gives CASSPPRQGPGELFF. The chain links TRBV7-9 to TRBJ2-2; 7 bases align to TRBD1. V shed 5 bases and J 6 bases; nucleotides not matched to a gene: 9. CDR1 is SEHNR and CDR2 is FQNEAQ in the germline V gene (reference sequence). This CDR3 is built from 15 residues.

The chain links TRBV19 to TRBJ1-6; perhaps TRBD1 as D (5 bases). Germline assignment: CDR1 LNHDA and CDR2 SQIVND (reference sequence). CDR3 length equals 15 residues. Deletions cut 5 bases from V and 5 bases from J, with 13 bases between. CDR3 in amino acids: CASSEWGPHNSPLHF. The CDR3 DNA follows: TGTGCCAGTAGTGAGTGGGGCCCACATAATTCACCCCTCCACTTT.

The CDR3 sequence: CASSLGTGGGETQYF. In nucleotides, the CDR3 is TGTGCCAGCAGCTTGGGGACAGGGGGTGGGGAGACCCAGTACTTC. The chain links TRBV5-6 to TRBJ2-5; 10 bases line up with TRBD1. The CDR3 consists of 15 residues. Trimming at V came to 0 bases and at J to 5 bases, leaving 4 bases not matched to a gene. Germline-derived CDR1 and CDR2 are SGHDT and YYEEEE.

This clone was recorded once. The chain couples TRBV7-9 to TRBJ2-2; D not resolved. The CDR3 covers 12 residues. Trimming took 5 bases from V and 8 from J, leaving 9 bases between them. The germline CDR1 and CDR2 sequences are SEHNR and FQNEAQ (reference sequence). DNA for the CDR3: TGTGCCAGCAGCATCATGTCAGGGGAGCTGTTTTTT. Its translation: CASSIMSGELFF.

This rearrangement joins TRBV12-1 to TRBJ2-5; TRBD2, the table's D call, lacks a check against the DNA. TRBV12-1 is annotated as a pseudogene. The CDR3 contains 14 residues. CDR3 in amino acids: CASSFRGGPETQYF. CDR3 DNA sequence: TGTGCCAGCAGCTTTCGGGGGGGGCCAGAGACCCAGTACTTC.

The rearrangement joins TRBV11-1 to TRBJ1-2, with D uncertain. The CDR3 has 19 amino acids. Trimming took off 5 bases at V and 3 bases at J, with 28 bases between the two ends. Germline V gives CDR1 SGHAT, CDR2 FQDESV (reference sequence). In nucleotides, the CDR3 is TGTGCCAGCAGCCCGATACCCGACGGAGTTAGGGAGTTCGACTATGGCTACACCTTC. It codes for CASSPIPDGVREFDYGYTF.

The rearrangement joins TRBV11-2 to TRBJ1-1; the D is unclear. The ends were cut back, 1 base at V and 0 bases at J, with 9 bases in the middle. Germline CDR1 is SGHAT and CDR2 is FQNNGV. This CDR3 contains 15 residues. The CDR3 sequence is CASSLGYTMNTEAFF. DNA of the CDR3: TGTGCCAGCAGCTTAGGATACACAATGAACACTGAAGCTTTCTTT.

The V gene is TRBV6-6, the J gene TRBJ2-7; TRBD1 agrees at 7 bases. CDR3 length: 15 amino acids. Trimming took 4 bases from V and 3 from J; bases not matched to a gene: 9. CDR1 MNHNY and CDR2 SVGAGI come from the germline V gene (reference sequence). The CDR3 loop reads CASSSPSGQFYEQYF. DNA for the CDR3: TGTGCCAGCAGTTCACCCTCGGGACAGTTCTACGAGCAGTACTTC.